Below, 30 T cell receptor beta chains from the same sample are listed, as sequenced in a study of identical twins. Using its own MiXCR run on the 5' RACE reads, TCRdb lists one record per CDR3 protein. The sample yields 750,000 to 950,000 distinct CDR3 sequences, 12% seen once. The same sample was also used in a study of yellow fever vaccine responses in identical twins.

Sample: PBMCs. The origin of the receptors is a woman aged 18-35 years in good health.

This clonotype was found a few times. This chain uses TRBV7-6 with TRBJ1-1; a weak D match, TRBD1 (6 bases). The CDR3 runs 13 residues. The V gene's germline CDR1 is SGHVS and CDR2 FNYEAQ. Trimming took off 11 bases at V and 5 bases at J, with 18 bases between the two ends. The CDR3 bases are TGTGCCGGGCCTCGACAGGTCCGGACTGAAGCTTTCTTT. Protein: CAGPRQVRTEAFF.

The chain combines TRBV7-2 with TRBJ1-5; no definite D call. Looked up from germline, CDR1 is SGHTA and CDR2 is FQGNSA. There are 13 residues in the CDR3. The V end lost 5 bases, the J end lost 5 bases, and 10 bases lay between the germline ends. The CDR3 region is CASSTDQDQPQHF. The CDR3 nucleotides read TGTGCCAGCAGCACTGACCAGGATCAGCCCCAGCATTTT.

The gene calls are TRBV2 and TRBJ2-1; D might be TRBD2 (7 bases). The CDR3 extends over 12 amino acids. V gave up 9 bases and J gave up 7 bases, with 13 bases separating them. CDR1 SNHLY and CDR2 FYNNEI come from the germline V gene. The CDR3 DNA reads TGTGCCAGAGGGGGGGCAGGTAATGAGCAGTTCTTC. This gives the protein CARGGAGNEQFF.

This clonotype was detected a few times. The V gene is TRBV18, the J gene TRBJ1-1; the D gene is possibly TRBD1 (5 bases). The V and J ends lost 1 base and 6 bases respectively, with 15 bases between them. The CDR3 runs 15 residues. Germline V gene lookup returns CDR1 KGHSH and CDR2 LQKENI. The CDR3 nucleotides read TGTGCCAGCTCACCACGGGGGGACGGTGGCGCTGAAGCTTTCTTT. It specifies CASSPRGDGGAEAFF.

In this sample, this clonotype turned up once. The CDR3 bases are TGCGCCAGCAGCCAATGGACTAAGAGCACAGATACGCAGTATTTT. Residues: CASSQWTKSTDTQYF. V and J are TRBV4-1 and TRBJ2-3; tentative D call: TRBD2 (6 bases). The V end lost 2 bases, the J end lost 0 bases, and 9 bases lay between the germline ends. CDR1 is MGHRA, CDR2 YSYEKL, per germline. This CDR3 is 15 amino acids long.

The chain has TRBV12-3 or TRBV12-4 and TRBJ2-7; no clear D. This CDR3 has 13 amino acids. V was cut by 4 bases and J by 7 bases, with 14 bases left in between. CDR3 DNA sequence: TGTGCCAGCAGTTGGACGTACCCCGGGGAGCAGTACGTC. Protein product: CASSWTYPGEQYV.

CDR3 residues: CASSFGVQGGGSTDTQYF. In DNA, the CDR3 is TGTGCCAGCAGCTTTGGGGTACAGGGTGGAGGTAGCACAGATACGCAGTATTTT. The chain uses TRBV11-1 and TRBJ2-3; tentatively, D is TRBD1 (6 bases). V lost 3 bases, J lost 0 bases, and 19 bases lay in between. Germline CDR1 and CDR2: SGHAT and FQDESV (reference sequence). The CDR3 consists of 18 residues.

This clonotype showed up just a few times. The chain employs TRBV11-1 and TRBJ2-6, with TRBD2 identical over 13 bases. The germline V gene has CDR1 SGHAT and CDR2 FQDESV (reference sequence). The CDR3 consists of 21 residues. The V and J ends lost 5 bases and 0 bases, in that order; junction bases with no gene match: 13. In DNA form, the CDR3 reads TGTGCCAGCAGCCGAAAGGGAACAGGACTAGCGGGGGCCTCTGGGGCCAACGTCCTGACTTTC. It translates to CASSRKGTGLAGASGANVLTF.

This clonotype was found a few times. The genes are TRBV6-1 and TRBJ1-5; D might be TRBD1 (5 bases). Germline values: CDR1 MNHNS, CDR2 SASEGT. The CDR3 covers 13 residues. The germline V and J ends were trimmed by 6 bases and 4 bases, with 10 bases remaining between them. CDR3 nucleotide sequence: TGTGCCAGCAGACCAGGGCCTAATCAGCCCCAGCATTTT. Protein: CASRPGPNQPQHF.

This chain connects TRBV11-2 to TRBJ2-7; D is possibly TRBD2 (7 bases). CDR3 length: 13 residues. Germline V gives CDR1 SGHAT, CDR2 FQNNGV. The germline V and J ends were trimmed by 8 bases and 2 bases, with 13 bases remaining between them. CDR3 sequence reads: CASGGGTTYEQYV. For the CDR3, the DNA is TGTGCCAGCGGGGGGGGGACAACCTACGAGCAGTACGTC.

The chain couples TRBV29-1 to TRBJ1-1, with D perhaps matching TRBD1 (5 bases). The CDR3 extends over 14 amino acids. CDR1 SQVTM and CDR2 ANQGSEA come from the germline V gene. V lost 7 bases and J lost 1, with 16 bases in between. The CDR3 DNA sequence: TGCAGCGGTGGGGACGCTCCCGGGAACACTGAAGCTTTCTTT. Translation gives CSGGDAPGNTEAFF.

In this sample, this clonotype turned up a few times. The genes are TRBV6-1 and TRBJ2-1; D may be TRBD1 or TRBD2 (5 bases each). Per germline, CDR1 MNHNS and CDR2 SASEGT. V lost 6 bases, J lost 7 bases, and 22 bases lay in between. The CDR3 runs 16 residues. The DNA of the CDR3 is TGTGCCAGCAGACCCCCCTGGGACCAATGGGGGAATGAGCAGTTCTTC. This sequence encodes CASRPPWDQWGNEQFF.

The genes are TRBV7-6 and TRBJ2-3, with TRBD1 matching over 7 bases. V gave up 0 bases and J gave up 4 bases; unmatched junction bases: 7. This CDR3 is 16 amino acids long. Germline V gene sequence: CDR1 SGHVS, CDR2 FNYEAQ. The CDR3 is CASSLAELQGSDTQYF. In DNA form, the CDR3 reads TGTGCCAGCAGCTTAGCGGAGCTACAGGGGTCAGATACGCAGTATTTT.

This clonotype turned up a few times. The chain combines TRBV2 with TRBJ2-1; 12 bases align to TRBD2. CDR1 and CDR2 (germline): SNHLY, FYNNEI. This CDR3 has 15 amino acids. The V and J ends lost 4 bases and 5 bases, in that order; junction bases with no gene match: 3. As DNA, the CDR3 is TGTGCCAGCAGTGGAAGGACTAGCGGGGACAATGAGCAGTTCTTC. Its translation is CASSGRTSGDNEQFF.

This clonotype was picked up a small number of times. The chain recombines TRBV4-1 with TRBJ2-1, with 7 bases lining up with TRBD1. Germline CDR1 MGHRA, CDR2 YSYEKL. After removal of 5 bases from V and 2 bases from J, the junction contained 6 bases not matched to a gene. The CDR3 totals 15 residues. The CDR3 sequence: CASSSTGWAYNEQFF. DNA of the CDR3: TGCGCCAGCAGCTCGACAGGGTGGGCCTACAATGAGCAGTTCTTC.

This clonotype was detected ten times or more. J is TRBJ2-1 and V is TRBV12-3 or TRBV12-4; D uncertain. The CDR3 is 14 amino acids. Between the trimmed V and J ends, which lost 1 base and 1 base, there was a span of 5 bases. DNA for the CDR3: TGTGCCAGCAGTTTAGGGCCGTCCTACAATGAGCAGTTCTTC. Translated: CASSLGPSYNEQFF.

This clonotype was seen a few times. DNA for the CDR3: TGCGCCAGCAGCCAAGATGGGGGGGAGGAGACCCAGTACTTC. The encoded protein is CASSQDGGEETQYF. V is TRBV4-1 and J is TRBJ2-5; 7 bases fit TRBD2. V was pared by 0 bases and J by 5 bases, with 3 bases of the junction left unmatched. CDR1 MGHRA and CDR2 YSYEKL come from the germline V gene. The CDR3 sequence is 14 residues long.

A remark on this clonotype: The germline gene is not matched at one end of the junction; a read error may be the cause. The J gene is TRBJ1-1, the V gene TRBV10-2, with D perhaps TRBD1 (5 bases). CDR3 length equals 16 residues. CDR1 and CDR2 from the germline V gene are WSHSY and SAAADI. Here the CDR3 reads CASSEFGGTSDTEAFF. For the CDR3, the DNA is TGCGCCAGTAGTGAGTTTGGGGGGACTTCGGACACTGAAGCTTTCTTT.

This clonotype was detected only a few times. The chain couples TRBV27 to TRBJ2-7; D is possibly TRBD1 (6 bases). Germline values: CDR1 MNHEY, CDR2 SMNVEV (reference sequence). CDR3 length equals 12 residues. Trimming stripped 6 bases from V and 6 bases from J, with 12 bases between. The CDR3 sequence is CASRTLGGEQYF. The CDR3 bases are TGTGCCAGCAGAACCCTAGGGGGCGAGCAGTACTTC.

The rearrangement joins TRBV7-9 to TRBJ2-2, with 8 bases that match TRBD2. The length of the CDR3 is 16 residues. V dropped 7 bases and J dropped 3; count of bases not matched to a gene: 10. Germline V gene sequence: CDR1 SEHNR, CDR2 FQNEAQ (reference sequence). CDR3 sequence (DNA): TGTGCCAGCAACTCCCGGAGAGCGGGAGACACCGGGGAGCTGTTTTTT. Translating gives CASNSRRAGDTGELFF.

This clonotype was detected a few times. The V and J genes are TRBV20-1 and TRBJ2-7; D gene ambiguous. The V end lost 7 bases, the J end lost 0 bases, and 13 bases lay between the germline ends. The CDR3 covers 13 residues. The germline gives CDR1 DFQATT, CDR2 SNEGSKA (reference sequence). The CDR3 region has the DNA TGCAGTGACCTGGACCTTAGCTCCTACGAGCAGTACTTC. Translation gives CSDLDLSSYEQYF.

This clonotype was seen more than once but under ten times. V gene TRBV7-8 combines with J gene TRBJ2-1; TRBD2 aligns across 11 bases. The CDR3 runs 17 residues. J lost 4 bases, V lost 1 base, and 6 bases had no gene match. The germline V gene encodes CDR1 SGHVS and CDR2 FQNEAQ. The CDR3: CASSLGGLAENYNEQFF. The CDR3 coding sequence is TGTGCCAGCAGCTTAGGGGGACTAGCGGAAAATTACAATGAGCAGTTCTTC.

This CDR3 reads CSVALAGETQYF. The DNA for the CDR3 is TGCAGCGTTGCACTAGCCGGAGAGACCCAGTACTTC. The chain is built from TRBV29-1 and TRBJ2-5; D is perhaps TRBD2 (6 bases). The CDR3 runs to 12 residues. From germline, CDR1 is SQVTM and CDR2 ANQGSEA. V was trimmed by 4 bases and J by 4 bases, leaving 10 bases between them.

This clonotype was recorded at least ten times. The junction departs from the called germline gene at one end, perhaps through a read error. CDR3 residues: CASSRGQSNQPQHF. The CDR3 DNA reads as TGCGCCAGCAGCCGCGGACAGAGCAATCAGCCCCAGCATTTT. J is TRBJ1-5 and V is TRBV18, with a weak D call TRBD1 (6 bases). This CDR3 spans 14 amino acids. Germline V CDR1 and CDR2: KGHSH, LQKENI.

This clonotype was observed a handful of times. The chain is built from TRBV27 and TRBJ2-2; 13 bases line up with TRBD2. This CDR3 has 19 residues. The junction had 6 bases not matched to a gene; V was cut back by 2 bases and J by 0 bases. CDR1 and CDR2 from the germline V gene are MNHEY and SMNVEV (reference sequence). The CDR3 DNA sequence: TGTGCCAGCAGTTTAGGGGGACTAGCGGGGCATCCGAACACCGGGGAGCTGTTTTTT. Translated: CASSLGGLAGHPNTGELFF.

The CDR3 here is CASSVGPQQGTTGYTF. The CDR3 DNA is TGTGCCAGCAGCGTAGGCCCACAACAGGGGACGACTGGCTACACCTTC. The gene calls are TRBV9 and TRBJ1-2, with 7 positions matching TRBD1. The CDR3 sequence is 16 residues long. Germline lookup yields CDR1 SGDLS and CDR2 YYNGEE. V lost 0 bases to trimming and J lost 7 bases; unmatched junction nucleotides: 12.

This clonotype was seen more than once but under ten times. This chain uses TRBV7-9 with TRBJ2-2; D is possibly TRBD2 (6 bases). The CDR3 consists of 17 residues. V was clipped by 5 bases and J by 1 base, with 17 bases between them. Germline V gives CDR1 SEHNR, CDR2 FQNEAQ (reference sequence). CDR3 in DNA: TGTGCCAGCAGCGGACAACCGGGACTCAAGAACACCGGGGAGCTGTTTTTT. As protein: CASSGQPGLKNTGELFF.

This chain connects TRBV12-3 or TRBV12-4 to TRBJ2-2; D is undetermined. V lost 6 bases, J lost 6 bases, and 8 bases lay in between. This CDR3 region has 12 residues. Here the CDR3 DNA reads TGTGCCAGCAGGGGTGCCCCCGGGGAGCTGTTTTTT. Protein: CASRGAPGELFF.

In its sample, this clonotype was seen many times. The V and J genes are TRBV7-9 and TRBJ1-5, with 8 bases identical to TRBD1. Germline lookup yields CDR1 SEHNR and CDR2 FQNEAQ (reference sequence). The CDR3 totals 15 residues. With 5 bases clipped from V and 0 bases from J, the junction kept 3 bases outside the gene matches. CDR3 coding DNA: TGTGCCAGCAGCCAAGGGACAGGTAGCAATCAGCCCCAGCATTTT. Translation gives CASSQGTGSNQPQHF. The full variable domain, with the rest looked up from reference TRBV7-9 and TRBJ1-5, is DTGVSQNPRHKITKRGQNVTFRCDPISEHNRLYWYRQTLGQGPEFLTYFQNEAQLEKSRLLSDRFSAERPKGSFSTLEIQRTEQGDSAMYLCASSQGTGSNQPQHFGDGTRLSIL.

This clonotype was picked up a small number of times. This chain joins TRBV5-1 and TRBJ2-3; weak D call: TRBD2 (6 bases). Germline V gene lookup returns CDR1 SGHRS and CDR2 YFSETQ. CDR3 size: 16 residues. The V and J ends lost 0 bases and 0 bases respectively, with 11 bases between them. CDR3 residues: CASSLVTSISTDTQYF. CDR3 sequence (DNA): TGCGCCAGCAGCTTGGTAACTAGCATCAGCACAGATACGCAGTATTTT.